This T cell receptor (beta chain) comes out of a study of a mutant IDH1 vaccine in newly diagnosed glioma. Study as a whole: Patients previously underwent radiotherapy, temozolomide, or both, and most underwent both.

Assay: immunoSEQ multiplex PCR; the TCRdb copy retains only in-frame clones and omits some. The table lists 45,000 to 70,000 clones, about 90% of them singletons, with approximately 2.4% in the top ten. As to time point: baseline, week 1 (first vaccination visit). Treatment described: pre-vaccination baseline after standard-of-care therapy. V lost 8 bases and J lost 0, with 11 bases in between. Germline CDR1 MGHRA, CDR2 YSYEKL. This CDR3 has 13 residues. Source: PBMCs, taken from a glioma patient treated with radiotherapy, temozolomide or both. This TCR came from a man aged 50-60 years with glioma. J is TRBJ2-7 and V is TRBV4-1; either TRBD1 or TRBD2 may fit D (5 bases each). CDR3 in amino acids: CASSGQSSYEQYF. The CDR3, as DNA: TGCGCCAGCTCGGGGCAGAGCTCCTACGAGCAGTACTTC.